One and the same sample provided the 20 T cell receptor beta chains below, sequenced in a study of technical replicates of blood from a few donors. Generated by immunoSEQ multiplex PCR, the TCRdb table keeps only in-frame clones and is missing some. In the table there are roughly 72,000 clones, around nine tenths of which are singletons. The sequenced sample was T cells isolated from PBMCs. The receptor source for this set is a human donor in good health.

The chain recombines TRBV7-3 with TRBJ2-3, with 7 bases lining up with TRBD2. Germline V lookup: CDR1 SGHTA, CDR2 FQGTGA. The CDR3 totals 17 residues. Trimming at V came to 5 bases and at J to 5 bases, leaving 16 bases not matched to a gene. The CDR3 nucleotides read TGTGCCAGCAGCCAAGCCCTTCGAGCGGAGCGGGGAGATACGCAGTATTTT. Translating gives CASSQALRAERGDTQYF.

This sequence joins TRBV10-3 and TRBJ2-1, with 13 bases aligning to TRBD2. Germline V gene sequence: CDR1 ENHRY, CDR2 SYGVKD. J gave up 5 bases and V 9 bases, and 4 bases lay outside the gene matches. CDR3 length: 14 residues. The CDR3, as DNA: TGTGCCATTAAGGGGACTAGCGGGAACAATGAGCAGTTCTTC. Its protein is CAIKGTSGNNEQFF.

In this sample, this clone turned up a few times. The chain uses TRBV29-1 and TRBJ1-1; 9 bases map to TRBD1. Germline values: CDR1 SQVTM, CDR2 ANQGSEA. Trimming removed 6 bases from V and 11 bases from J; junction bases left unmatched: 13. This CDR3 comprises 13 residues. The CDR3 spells CSVYPGQGMLAFF. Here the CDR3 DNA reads TGCAGCGTGTACCCCGGACAGGGGATGTTGGCTTTCTTT.

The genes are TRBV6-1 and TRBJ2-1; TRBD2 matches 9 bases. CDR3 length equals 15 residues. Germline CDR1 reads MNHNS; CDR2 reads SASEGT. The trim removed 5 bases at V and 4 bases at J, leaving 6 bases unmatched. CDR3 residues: CASSPLREGYNEQFF. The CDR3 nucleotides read TGTGCCAGCAGTCCCTTGCGGGAGGGTTACAATGAGCAGTTCTTC.

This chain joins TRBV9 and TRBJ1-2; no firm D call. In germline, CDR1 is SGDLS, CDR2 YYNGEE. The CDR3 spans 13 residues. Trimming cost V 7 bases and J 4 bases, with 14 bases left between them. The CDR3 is CASHGGLRYGYTF. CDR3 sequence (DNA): TGTGCCAGCCACGGCGGACTCCGCTATGGCTACACCTTC.

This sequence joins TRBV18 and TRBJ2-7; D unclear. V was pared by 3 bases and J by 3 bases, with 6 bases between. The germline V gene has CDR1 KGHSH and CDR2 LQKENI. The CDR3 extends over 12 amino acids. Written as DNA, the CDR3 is TGTGCCAGCTCACCTGGGCTCTACGAGCAGTACTTC. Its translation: CASSPGLYEQYF.

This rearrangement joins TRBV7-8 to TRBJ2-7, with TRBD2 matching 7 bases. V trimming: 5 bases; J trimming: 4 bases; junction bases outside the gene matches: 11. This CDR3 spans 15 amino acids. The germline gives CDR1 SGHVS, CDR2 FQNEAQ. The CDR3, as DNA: TGTGCCAGCAGCGCCGTAGCGGGCCTTTTTTACGAGCAGTACTTC. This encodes CASSAVAGLFYEQYF.

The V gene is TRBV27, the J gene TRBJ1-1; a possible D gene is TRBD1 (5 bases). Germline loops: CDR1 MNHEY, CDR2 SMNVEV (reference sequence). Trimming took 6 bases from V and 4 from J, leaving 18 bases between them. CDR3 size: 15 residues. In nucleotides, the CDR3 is TGTGCCAGCAGCCTTAATCGCGGGGGGGGCACTGAAGCTTTCTTT. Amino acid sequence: CASSLNRGGGTEAFF.

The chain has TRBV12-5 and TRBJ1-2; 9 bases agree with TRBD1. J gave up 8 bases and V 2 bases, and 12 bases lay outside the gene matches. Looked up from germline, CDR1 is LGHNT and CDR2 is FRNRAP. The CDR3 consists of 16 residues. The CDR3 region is CASGLYPSGTGKGYTF. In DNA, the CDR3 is TGTGCTAGTGGTTTGTACCCATCCGGGACAGGGAAGGGCTACACCTTC.

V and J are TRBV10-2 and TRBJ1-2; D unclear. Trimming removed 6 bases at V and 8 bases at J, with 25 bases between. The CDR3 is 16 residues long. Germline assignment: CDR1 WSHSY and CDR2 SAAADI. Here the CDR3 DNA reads TGCGCCAGCAGAAAAGAAATTCGAGGCTCGTCAAGGGGCTACACCTTC. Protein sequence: CASRKEIRGSSRGYTF.

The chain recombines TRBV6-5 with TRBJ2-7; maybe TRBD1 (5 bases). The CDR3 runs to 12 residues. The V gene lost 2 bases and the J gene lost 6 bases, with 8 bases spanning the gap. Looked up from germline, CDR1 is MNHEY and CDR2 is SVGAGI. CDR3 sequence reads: CASSYDSGEQYF. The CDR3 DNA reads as TGTGCCAGCAGTTACGACAGTGGCGAGCAGTACTTC.

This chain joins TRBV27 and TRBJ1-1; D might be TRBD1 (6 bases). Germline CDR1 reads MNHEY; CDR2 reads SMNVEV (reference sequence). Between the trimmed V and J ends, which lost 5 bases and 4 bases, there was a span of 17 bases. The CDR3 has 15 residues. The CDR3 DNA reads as TGTGCCAGCAGTGAGATAACAGGGCTGTTCACTGAAGCTTTCTTT. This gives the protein CASSEITGLFTEAFF.

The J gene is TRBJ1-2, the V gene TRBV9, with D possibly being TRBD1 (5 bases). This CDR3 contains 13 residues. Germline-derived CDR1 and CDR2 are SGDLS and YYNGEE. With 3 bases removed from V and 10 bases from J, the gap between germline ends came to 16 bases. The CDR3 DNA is TGTGCCAGCAGCGCTACCGGGACTCCCTTCTACACCTTC. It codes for CASSATGTPFYTF.

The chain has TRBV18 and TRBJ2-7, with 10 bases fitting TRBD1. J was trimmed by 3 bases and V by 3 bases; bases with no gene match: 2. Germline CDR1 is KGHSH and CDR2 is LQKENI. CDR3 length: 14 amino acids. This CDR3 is CASSPGTGDYEQYF. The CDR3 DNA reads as TGTGCCAGCTCACCTGGGACAGGGGACTACGAGCAGTACTTC.

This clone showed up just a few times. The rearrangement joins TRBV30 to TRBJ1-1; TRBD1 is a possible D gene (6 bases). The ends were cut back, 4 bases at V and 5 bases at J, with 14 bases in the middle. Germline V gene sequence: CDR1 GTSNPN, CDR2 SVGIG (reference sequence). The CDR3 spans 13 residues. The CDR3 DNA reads TGTGCCTGGATGAGCAGGGGATGGACTGAAGCTTTCTTT. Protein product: CAWMSRGWTEAFF. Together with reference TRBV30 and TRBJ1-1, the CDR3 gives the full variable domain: SQTIHQWPATLVQPVGSPLSLECTVEGTSNPNLYWYRQAAGRGLQLLFYSVGIGQISSEVPQNLSASRPQDRQFILSSKKLLLSDSGFYLCAWMSRGWTEAFFGQGTRLTVV.

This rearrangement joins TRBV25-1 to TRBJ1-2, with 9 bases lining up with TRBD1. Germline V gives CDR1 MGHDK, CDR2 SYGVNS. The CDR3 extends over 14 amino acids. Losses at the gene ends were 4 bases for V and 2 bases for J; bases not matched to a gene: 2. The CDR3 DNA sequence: TGTGCCAGCAGTGGACAGGGGGTAAACTATGGCTACACCTTC. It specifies CASSGQGVNYGYTF.

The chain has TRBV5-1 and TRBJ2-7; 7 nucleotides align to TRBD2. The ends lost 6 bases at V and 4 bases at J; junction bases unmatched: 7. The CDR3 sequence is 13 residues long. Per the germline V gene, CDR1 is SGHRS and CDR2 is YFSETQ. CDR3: CASIGSGSYEQYF. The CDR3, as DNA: TGCGCCAGCATCGGTAGCGGGTCTTACGAGCAGTACTTC.

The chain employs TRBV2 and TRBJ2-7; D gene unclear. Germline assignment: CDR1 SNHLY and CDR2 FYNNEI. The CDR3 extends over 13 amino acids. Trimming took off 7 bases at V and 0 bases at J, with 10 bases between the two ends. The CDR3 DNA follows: TGTGCCAGCATATCAGGCAGCTCCTACGAGCAGTACTTC. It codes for CASISGSSYEQYF.

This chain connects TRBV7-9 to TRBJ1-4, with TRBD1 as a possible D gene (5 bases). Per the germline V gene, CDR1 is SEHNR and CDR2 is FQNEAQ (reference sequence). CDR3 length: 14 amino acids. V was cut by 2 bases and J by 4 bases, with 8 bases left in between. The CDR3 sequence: CASSLSGHNEKLFF. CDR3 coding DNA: TGTGCCAGCAGCTTATCAGGGCATAATGAAAAACTGTTTTTT.

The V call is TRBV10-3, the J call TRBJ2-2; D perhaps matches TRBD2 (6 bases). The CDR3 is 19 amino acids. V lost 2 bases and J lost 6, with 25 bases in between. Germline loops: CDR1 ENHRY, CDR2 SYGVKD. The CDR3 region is CAISEHQNPRTTGPGELFF. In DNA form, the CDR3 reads TGTGCCATCAGTGAGCACCAGAACCCGAGGACTACAGGACCCGGGGAGCTGTTTTTT.